This T cell receptor (beta chain) was identified in a study of T cell responses to AZD1222 COVID-19 vaccine. Clones were sequenced by immunoSEQ multiplex PCR, and TCRdb holds only the in-frame ones, with some missing. Of about 110,000 clones listed, around 90% are singletons. Germline values: CDR1 SGHTA, CDR2 FQGNSA. This CDR3 comprises 15 residues. After removal of 5 bases from V and 5 bases from J, the junction contained 9 bases not matched to a gene. The rearrangement joins TRBV7-2 to TRBJ2-7; TRBD2 aligns across 10 bases. The specimen comprised peripheral blood, sampled 28 days after the second AZD1222 dose. The sequence derives from an adult who received the AZD1222 COVID-19 vaccine. The CDR3 bases are TGTGCCAGCAGCGTCCTAGCGGGGGCATTGAACGAGCAGTACTTC. This codes for CASSVLAGALNEQYF.